The sequence of this T cell receptor beta chain was determined in a study of CD8 T cells in Susac syndrome. Roughly 0.45 to 1 ug RNA was reverse transcribed with random hexamers. MiXCR, applied by TCRdb to the immunoSEQ multiplex PCR reads, yields one record per CDR3 protein. The data contain about 240,000 distinct CDR3 sequences, 90% to 97% of them singletons. The V gene end was trimmed by 5 bases and the J gene end by 1 base; junction bases not matched to a gene: 9. CDR1 SQVTM and CDR2 ANQGSEA come from the germline V gene. The CDR3 is 16 residues long. The receptor's source is a human donor with Susac syndrome. The rearrangement joins TRBV29-1 to TRBJ2-3, with 10 bases lining up with TRBD2. Sample: CD4+ T cells from PBMCs. CDR3 sequence reads: CSVLGLAGVGTDTQYF. The CDR3 nucleotides are TGCAGCGTTCTCGGCCTAGCGGGAGTCGGCACAGATACGCAGTATTTT.